The 20 T cell receptor beta chains reported below all come from one sample, sequenced in a study of spatial heterogeneity in lung cancer. These receptors' antigens are unknown. TCRdb reprocessed the 5' RACE reads via MiXCR and lists one record per CDR3 protein. Among 950 to 1,500 distinct CDR3 sequences listed, about a sixth were seen once. Time point of the sample: sample taken at primary tumor resection. General study findings and limits: Tumor mutation counts were tracked by expanded intratumoral alpha and beta TCR counts.

The material sequenced was lung tumor tissue, taken at surgery. The receptors derive from a male donor with early-stage non-small cell lung cancer.

By share, this clonotype counts as large (0.1 to 1%). The gene calls are TRBV28 and TRBJ1-1; 10 bases are shared with TRBD1. J lost 1 base, V lost 5 bases, and 7 bases had no gene match. CDR3 size: 16 residues. CDR1 and CDR2 from the germline V gene are MDHEN and SYDVKM. The CDR3 nucleotides read TGTGCCAGCAGTCCGGGACAGGGGTTTGGGAACACTGAAGCTTTCTTT. Its translation: CASSPGQGFGNTEAFF.

This clonotype was counted a few times. This chain links TRBV28 with TRBJ2-1; TRBD2 matches at 8 bases. This CDR3 region has 16 residues. Germline V gene lookup returns CDR1 MDHEN and CDR2 SYDVKM. V gave up 6 bases and J gave up 5 bases; unmatched junction bases: 12. The CDR3: CASRTGAGGPHNEQFF. CDR3 DNA sequence: TGTGCCAGCAGGACGGGGGCGGGAGGTCCCCACAATGAGCAGTTCTTC.

This clonotype qualifies as medium-sized. This sequence joins TRBV19 and TRBJ2-2; possibly TRBD2 for D (5 bases). The CDR3 runs 13 residues. Germline CDR1 LNHDA, CDR2 SQIVND (reference sequence). V was cut by 4 bases and J by 4 bases, with 7 bases left in between. The CDR3 DNA is TGTGCCAGTAGTACTCGGGGCACCGGGGAGCTGTTTTTT. Its protein product is CASSTRGTGELFF. The full variable domain, rest sourced from reference TRBV19 and TRBJ2-2, is DGGITQSPKYLFRKEGQNVTLSCEQNLNHDAMYWYRQDPGQGLRLIYYSQIVNDFQKGDIAEGYSVSREKKESFPLTVTSAQKNPTAFYLCASSTRGTGELFFGEGSRLTVL.

With respect to this clonotype: Relative to the germline gene, one junction end is altered; a read error may explain this. The chain combines TRBV7-2 with TRBJ1-5, with D uncertain. CDR1 and CDR2 from the germline V gene are SGHTA and FQGNSA. This CDR3 has 16 amino acids. The chain's CDR3 is CTSSLGTFPTNQPQHF. CDR3 sequence (DNA): TGTACCAGCAGCTTAGGTACCTTCCCGACCAATCAGCCCCAACATTTT. Complete variable domain (other parts from reference TRBV7-2 and TRBJ1-5): GAGVSQSPSNKVTEKGKDVELRCDPISGHTALYWYRQSLGQGLEFLIYFQGNSAPDKSGLPSDRFSAERTGGSVSTLTIQRTQQEDSAVYLCTSSLGTFPTNQPQHFGDGTRLSIL.

The J gene is TRBJ2-5, the V gene TRBV7-2; a possible D gene is TRBD2 (6 bases). The V end was cut by 5 bases, the J end by 4 bases, with 20 bases between. Germline lookup yields CDR1 SGHTA and CDR2 FQGNSA. The CDR3 is made up of 16 amino acids. The DNA of the CDR3 is TGTGCCAGCAGCCCTGGGGGGTCGCGCCGAAGAGAGACCCAGTACTTC. It specifies CASSPGGSRRRETQYF.

The chain recombines TRBV7-9 with TRBJ2-5; TRBD2 is a possible D gene (6 bases). Germline V CDR1 and CDR2: SEHNR, FQNEAQ (reference sequence). The CDR3 sequence is 12 residues long. V shed 8 bases and J shed 5 bases, with 12 bases lying between them. The CDR3 nucleotides are TGTGCCAGCGGCCAGGAGGGGGAGACCCAGTACTTC. It is translated as CASGQEGETQYF.

This clonotype is large by share. V and J are TRBV5-1 and TRBJ2-7; perhaps D is TRBD1 or TRBD2 (5 bases each). V was pared by 1 base and J by 3 bases, with 17 bases between. The germline gives CDR1 SGHRS, CDR2 YFSETQ. This CDR3 is built from 16 residues. For the CDR3, the DNA is TGCGCCAGCAGCTTGAGGGGCACGGGGTACCGCTACGAGCAGTACTTC. Residues: CASSLRGTGYRYEQYF. Filled out from reference TRBV5-1 and TRBJ2-7, the complete variable domain reads KAGVTQTPRYLIKTRGQQVTLSCSPISGHRSVSWYQQTPGQGLQFLFEYFSETQRNKGNFPGRFSGRQFSNSRSEMNVSTLELGDSALYLCASSLRGTGYRYEQYFGPGTRLTVT.

This clonotype is large (0.1 to 1%) in the sample. The CDR3 coding sequence is TGTGCCAGCAGACATTCCAGCGAGGTGCAGCCCCAGCATTTT. It specifies CASRHSSEVQPQHF. This rearrangement joins TRBV6-1 to TRBJ1-5; D is ambiguous. The V and J ends lost 6 bases and 7 bases respectively, with 16 bases between them. Per the germline V gene, CDR1 is MNHNS and CDR2 is SASEGT. There are 14 residues in the CDR3.

This chain joins TRBV29-1 and TRBJ1-2; D uncertain. V lost 5 bases and J 0 bases, leaving 10 bases between the germline ends. CDR3 length equals 13 residues. Germline lookup yields CDR1 SQVTM and CDR2 ANQGSEA. The CDR3 sequence: CSVFRMANYGYTF. The CDR3 DNA reads TGCAGCGTTTTCAGGATGGCTAACTATGGCTACACCTTC.

This chain uses TRBV6-2 or TRBV6-3 with TRBJ2-1, with 9 positions matching TRBD2. The CDR3 sequence is 15 residues long. V dropped 6 bases and J dropped 6; count of bases not matched to a gene: 9. CDR1 and CDR2 (germline): MNHEY, SVGEGT. CDR3 in DNA: TGTGCCAGCAGGGCACCGGGACTAGCCCCCAATGAGCAGTTCTTC. Protein: CASRAPGLAPNEQFF.

This clonotype occurred a few times. The chain employs TRBV7-7 and TRBJ2-5, with TRBD2 matching over 8 bases. The V gene end was trimmed by 4 bases and the J gene end by 4 bases; junction bases not matched to a gene: 8. This CDR3 is built from 15 residues. CDR1 and CDR2 (germline): SSHAT, FNYEAQ (reference sequence). CDR3 amino acids: CASSSTGTRGETQYF. The DNA of the CDR3 is TGTGCCAGCAGCTCGACCGGGACTAGGGGAGAGACCCAGTACTTC.

The chain uses TRBV12-3 or TRBV12-4 and TRBJ1-2; the match to TRBD1 covers 8 bases. The CDR3 length is 13 residues. The V gene end was trimmed by 6 bases and the J gene end by 8 bases; junction bases not matched to a gene: 8. The CDR3 bases are TGTGCCAGCAGCACGGGACAGGTTGACGGCTACACCTTC. Its translation: CASSTGQVDGYTF.

J is TRBJ1-1 and V is TRBV5-4; 7 bases align to TRBD1. This CDR3 contains 16 residues. Trimming cost V 4 bases and J 0 bases; bases outside gene matches: 9. The germline V gene has CDR1 SGHNT and CDR2 YYREEE (reference sequence). The CDR3 coding sequence is TGTGCCAGCAGCCCACGGAGACAGGGACTGAACACTGAAGCTTTCTTT. It specifies CASSPRRQGLNTEAFF.

This clonotype is labeled medium-sized. The V gene is TRBV7-3, the J gene TRBJ1-1, with a possible D match to TRBD1 (6 bases). V dropped 2 bases and J dropped 1 base, with 8 bases sitting between them. Germline V gene lookup returns CDR1 SGHTA and CDR2 FQGTGA. The CDR3 contains 14 residues. DNA of the CDR3: TGTGCCAGCAGCTTAGGAGGGGGGAACACTGAAGCTTTCTTT. As protein: CASSLGGGNTEAFF. The complete variable domain, with remaining parts taken from reference TRBV7-3 and TRBJ1-1, reads GAGVSQTPSNKVTEKGKYVELRCDPISGHTALYWYRQSLGQGPEFLIYFQGTGAADDSGLPNDRFFAVRPEGSVSTLKIQRTERGDSAVYLCASSLGGGNTEAFFGQGTRLTVV.

This clonotype is large in the sample. The chain carries TRBV5-1 and TRBJ2-5; D not certain. Trimming stripped 5 bases from V and 5 bases from J, with 13 bases between. The CDR3 totals 13 residues. CDR1 and CDR2 from the germline V gene are SGHRS and YFSETQ. The CDR3 reads CASRDLSSETQYF. In DNA form, the CDR3 reads TGCGCCAGCAGGGATCTCAGCTCGGAGACCCAGTACTTC.

This clonotype is large within its sample. As DNA, the CDR3 is TGTGCCAGCAGTTTGCGCCTCACATCAGGACAGGGGAACGGGATCGATGGCTACACCTTC. Its protein is CASSLRLTSGQGNGIDGYTF. J is TRBJ1-2 and V is TRBV6-2 or TRBV6-3, with 9 nucleotides matching TRBD1. V was clipped by 4 bases and J by 6 bases; unmatched bases: 24. The CDR3 consists of 20 residues. Germline V gene lookup returns CDR1 MNHEY and CDR2 SVGEGT.

This clonotype is categorized as medium-sized. The CDR3 sequence: CASSLGAYEQYF. Here the CDR3 DNA reads TGTGCCAGCAGCTTAGGGGCCTACGAGCAGTACTTC. V usage is TRBV7-2 and J usage is TRBJ2-7; no clear D. The CDR3 extends over 12 amino acids. Germline V lookup: CDR1 SGHTA, CDR2 FQGNSA. Trimming left V 1 base short and J 2 bases short, with 3 bases between.

The J gene is TRBJ2-7, the V gene TRBV30; D perhaps matches TRBD2 (5 bases). The CDR3 has 13 residues. The germline V gene encodes CDR1 GTSNPN and CDR2 SVGIG (reference sequence). V lost 1 base and J 1 base, leaving 8 bases between the germline ends. The DNA of the CDR3 is TGTGCCTGGAGTGGGCCGGGGTCCTACGAGCAGTACTTC. Protein sequence: CAWSGPGSYEQYF.

By frequency in the sample, this clonotype is medium-sized (0.01 to 0.1%). The chain carries TRBV28 and TRBJ1-2, with unresolved D. V lost 2 bases and J lost 0, with 10 bases in between. This CDR3 comprises 15 residues. Germline values: CDR1 MDHEN, CDR2 SYDVKM. The CDR3 sequence is CASSLSDNPNYGYTF. CDR3 sequence (DNA): TGTGCCAGCAGTTTAAGCGACAACCCTAACTATGGCTACACCTTC.

The chain has TRBV7-2 and TRBJ2-2; D not certain. This CDR3 contains 13 residues. The V end lost 6 bases, the J end lost 9 bases, and 14 bases lay between the germline ends. Germline CDR1 SGHTA, CDR2 FQGNSA. The CDR3 spells CASRSEPPRELFF. Written as DNA, the CDR3 is TGTGCCAGCAGGAGTGAACCCCCTCGGGAGCTGTTTTTT.